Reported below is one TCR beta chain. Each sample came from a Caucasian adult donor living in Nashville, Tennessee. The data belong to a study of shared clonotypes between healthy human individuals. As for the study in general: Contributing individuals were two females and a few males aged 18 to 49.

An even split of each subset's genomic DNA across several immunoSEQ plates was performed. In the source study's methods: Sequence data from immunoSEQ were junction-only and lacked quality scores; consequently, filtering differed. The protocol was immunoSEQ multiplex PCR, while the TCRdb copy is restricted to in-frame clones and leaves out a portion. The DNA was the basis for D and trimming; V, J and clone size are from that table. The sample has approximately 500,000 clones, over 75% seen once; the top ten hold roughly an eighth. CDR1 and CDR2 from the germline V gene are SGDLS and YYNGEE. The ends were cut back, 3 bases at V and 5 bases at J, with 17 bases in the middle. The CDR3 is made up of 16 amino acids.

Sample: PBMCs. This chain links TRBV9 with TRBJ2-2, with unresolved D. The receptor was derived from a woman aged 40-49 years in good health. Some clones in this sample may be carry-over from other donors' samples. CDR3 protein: CASSAVRGPGTGELFF. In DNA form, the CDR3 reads TGTGCCAGCAGCGCTGTTCGAGGACCTGGGACCGGGGAGCTGTTTTTT.